This T cell receptor (beta chain) was obtained from a study of T-cell reconstitution after alpha-beta-depleted transplantation in children. This clonotype was counted at least ten times. As it was prepared, the TCRbeta library received unique molecular identifiers. From the PCR reads, TCRdb called clonotypes with MiXCR, one entry per CDR3 protein. The repertoire consists of 400,000 to 550,000 distinct CDR3 sequences, with roughly a tenth occurring once and the leading ten covering around 2%. The receptor was derived from a child under 10 years old with inherited bone marrow failure, due to receive a stem cell transplant. The starting material was PBMCs, obtained before TCRalphabeta/CD19-depleted stem cell transplant.

This CDR3 is CASSFLAGAPDETQYF. DNA of the CDR3: TGCGCCAGCAGCTTCCTAGCGGGAGCCCCCGACGAGACCCAGTACTTC. V is TRBV5-1 and J is TRBJ2-5, with TRBD2 matching over 10 bases. V shed 2 bases, J shed 5 bases, and the junction held 9 bases outside the gene matches. Germline CDR1 is SGHRS and CDR2 is YFSETQ. The CDR3 sequence is 16 residues long.